The rows below give T cell receptor beta chains drawn from one sample of a study of blood T cell repertoires in COVID-19. Sequencing was performed with immunoSEQ multiplex PCR; in TCRdb, only in-frame clones are kept and a portion is missing. In the table there are under 150,000 clones, approximately 90% of which are singletons. The sequencing input was PBMCs or T cells enriched from blood (not recorded which). These receptors originate from a woman aged 30 to 39 with acute COVID-19. Each CDR3 is given with its conserved first and last residue. The D gene is left open where the match is weak. Where a row states a size, it is once, few, many or the class of an expanded clone; other rows omit it.

D: TRBD1; size: .; J: TRBJ2-1; V: TRBV28; CDR3: CASSLVAGTGVEYEQFF; DNA: TGTGCCAGCAGTTTGGTGGCCGGGACAGGGGTAGAGTATGAGCAGTTCTTC
D: TRBD1; size: once; J: TRBJ2-5; V: TRBV28; CDR3: CASSLGRTGKGQETQYF; DNA: TGTGCCAGCAGTTTAGGTCGGACAGGGAAAGGTCAAGAGACCCAGTACTTC
D: .; size: .; J: TRBJ2-5; V: TRBV7-2; CDR3: CASRLQGIEGETQYF; DNA: TGTGCCAGCAGACTACAGGGAATTGAGGGAGAGACCCAGTACTTC
D: .; size: .; J: TRBJ2-7; V: TRBV7-8; CDR3: CASSLGGLAYEQYF; DNA: TGTGCCAGCAGCTTGGGCGGGCTAGCCTACGAGCAGTACTTC
D: .; size: .; J: TRBJ1-1; V: TRBV11-2; CDR3: CASSLLAGRFITEAFF; DNA: TGTGCCAGCAGCTTATTAGCAGGGCGGTTCATTACTGAAGCTTTCTTT
D: TRBD1; size: .; J: TRBJ1-5; V: TRBV28; CDR3: CASSRQGVSQPQHF; DNA: TGTGCCAGCAGTAGACAGGGGGTAAGTCAGCCCCAGCATTTT
D: .; size: .; J: TRBJ1-2; V: TRBV28; CDR3: CASSLGGWNYGYTF; DNA: TGTGCCAGCAGTTTAGGGGGGTGGAACTATGGCTACACCTTC
D: TRBD2; size: .; J: TRBJ2-2; V: TRBV28; CDR3: CASSLLTITSSGAPGGELFF; DNA: TGTGCCAGCAGTTTATTAACTATTACGTCTAGCGGGGCCCCGGGCGGGGAGCTGTTTTTT
D: .; size: .; J: TRBJ2-1; V: TRBV19; CDR3: CASTVQGTRNEQFF; DNA: TGTGCCAGTACTGTACAGGGTACAAGGAATGAGCAGTTCTTC
D: TRBD2; size: .; J: TRBJ2-1; V: TRBV18; CDR3: CASSPQSAGGGYNEQFF; DNA: TGTGCCAGCTCACCACAGTCGGCGGGAGGGGGTTACAATGAGCAGTTCTTC
D: TRBD2; size: few; J: TRBJ2-7; V: TRBV4-1; CDR3: CASSQDGTSSFYEQYF; DNA: TGCGCCAGCAGCCAAGATGGGACTAGCTCGTTTTACGAGCAGTACTTC
D: TRBD2; size: .; J: TRBJ2-5; V: TRBV29-1; CDR3: CSVVSGVSSSGTWETQYF; DNA: TGCAGCGTTGTATCGGGGGTTTCGTCTAGCGGGACATGGGAGACCCAGTACTTC
D: .; size: .; J: TRBJ1-2; V: TRBV5-1; CDR3: CASSTQGPSTNYGYTF; DNA: TGCGCCAGCAGCACCCAGGGGCCCTCCACGAACTATGGCTACACCTTC
D: .; size: .; J: TRBJ1-4; V: TRBV29-1; CDR3: CSAAAFNEKLFF; DNA: TGCAGCGCGGCAGCGTTTAATGAAAAACTGTTTTTT
D: .; size: .; J: TRBJ2-7; V: TRBV6-2/TRBV6-3; CDR3: CASSSSSPTSRGYEQYF; DNA: TGTGCCAGCAGTTCTTCCTCCCCGACTAGTCGAGGTTACGAGCAGTACTTC
D: .; size: .; J: TRBJ1-1; V: TRBV7-2; CDR3: CASSPSGTRTEAFF; DNA: TGTGCCAGCAGCCCGAGCGGGACACGAACTGAAGCTTTCTTT
D: .; size: once; J: TRBJ2-2; V: TRBV5-8; CDR3: CASRDRAGYRTGELFF; DNA: TGTGCCAGCCGCGACAGGGCGGGGTATCGAACCGGGGAGCTGTTTTTT
D: .; size: .; J: TRBJ2-7; V: TRBV18; CDR3: CASGGGVHEQYF; DNA: TGTGCCAGCGGAGGGGGCGTCCACGAGCAGTACTTC
D: TRBD1; size: .; J: TRBJ2-2; V: TRBV27; CDR3: CASWDRGDSGELFF; DNA: TGTGCCAGTTGGGACAGGGGGGATTCCGGGGAGCTGTTTTTT
D: TRBD2; size: .; J: TRBJ2-7; V: TRBV3-1/TRBV3-2; CDR3: CASSRRTGLAGGAYEQYF; DNA: TGTGCCAGCAGCCGACGGACAGGACTAGCGGGGGGAGCCTACGAGCAGTACTTC
D: TRBD1; size: .; J: TRBJ2-2; V: TRBV7-7; CDR3: CASSDRQGDAGELFF; DNA: TGTGCTAGCAGCGATAGACAGGGGGATGCCGGGGAGCTGTTTTTT
D: .; size: .; J: TRBJ1-4; V: TRBV20-1; CDR3: CSAHGGRGLFF; DNA: TGCAGTGCTCACGGTGGGAGGGGACTGTTTTTT
D: .; size: .; J: TRBJ2-1; V: TRBV2; CDR3: CASSVDLDNEQFF; DNA: TGTGCCAGCAGTGTGGATCTAGACAATGAGCAGTTCTTC
D: TRBD2; size: .; J: TRBJ2-7; V: TRBV10-3; CDR3: CAISDDREGTYEQYF; DNA: TGTGCCATCAGTGATGACCGGGAGGGAACCTACGAGCAGTACTTC
D: TRBD2; size: few; J: TRBJ2-3; V: TRBV4-3; CDR3: CASSQDPGLAGPDTQYF; DNA: TGCGCCAGCAGCCAAGATCCGGGACTAGCGGGACCAGATACGCAGTATTTT
D: TRBD2; size: .; J: TRBJ2-7; V: TRBV29-1; CDR3: CSVEDGGERSYEQYF; DNA: TGCAGCGTTGAAGATGGGGGGGAAAGGTCCTACGAGCAGTACTTC